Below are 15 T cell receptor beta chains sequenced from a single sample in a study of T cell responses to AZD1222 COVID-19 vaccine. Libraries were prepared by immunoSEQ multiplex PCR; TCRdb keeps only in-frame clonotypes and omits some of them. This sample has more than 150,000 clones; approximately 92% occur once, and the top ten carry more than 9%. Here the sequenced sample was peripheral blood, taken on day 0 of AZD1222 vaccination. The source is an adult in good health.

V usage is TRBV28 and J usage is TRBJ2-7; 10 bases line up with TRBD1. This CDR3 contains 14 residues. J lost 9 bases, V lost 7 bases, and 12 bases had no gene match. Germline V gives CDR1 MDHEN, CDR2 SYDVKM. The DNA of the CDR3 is TGTGCCAGCACCTCGCAGGGACAGGGGAGGGTGCAGTACGTC. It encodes CASTSQGQGRVQYV.

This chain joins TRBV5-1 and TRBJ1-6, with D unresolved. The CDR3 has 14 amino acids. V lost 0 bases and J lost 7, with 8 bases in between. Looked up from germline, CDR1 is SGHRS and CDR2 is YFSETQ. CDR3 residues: CASSLGDGNSPLHF. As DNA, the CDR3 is TGCGCCAGCAGCTTGGGAGACGGAAATTCACCCCTCCACTTT.

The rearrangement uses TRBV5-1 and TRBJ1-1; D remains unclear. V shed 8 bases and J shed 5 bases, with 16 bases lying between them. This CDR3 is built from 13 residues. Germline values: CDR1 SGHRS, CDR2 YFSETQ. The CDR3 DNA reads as TGCGCCAGTGGCAGCGGGCGAGAGACTGAAGCTTTCTTT. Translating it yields CASGSGRETEAFF. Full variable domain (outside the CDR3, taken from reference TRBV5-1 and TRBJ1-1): KAGVTQTPRYLIKTRGQQVTLSCSPISGHRSVSWYQQTPGQGLQFLFEYFSETQRNKGNFPGRFSGRQFSNSRSEMNVSTLELGDSALYLCASGSGRETEAFFGQGTRLTVV.

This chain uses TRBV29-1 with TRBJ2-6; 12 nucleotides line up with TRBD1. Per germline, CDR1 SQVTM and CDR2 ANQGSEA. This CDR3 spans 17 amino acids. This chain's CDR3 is CATILGTGGTGANVLTF. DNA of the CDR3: TGCGCGACTATTCTCGGGACAGGGGGCACCGGGGCCAACGTCCTGACTTTC.

This chain's CDR3 is CASRVGNEKLFF. CDR3 DNA: TGTGCCAGTCGGGTCGGTAATGAAAAACTGTTTTTT. The chain employs TRBV19 and TRBJ1-4; D gene uncertain. V was clipped by 8 bases and J by 4 bases, with 8 bases between them. Germline loops: CDR1 LNHDA, CDR2 SQIVND (reference sequence). CDR3 length equals 12 residues.

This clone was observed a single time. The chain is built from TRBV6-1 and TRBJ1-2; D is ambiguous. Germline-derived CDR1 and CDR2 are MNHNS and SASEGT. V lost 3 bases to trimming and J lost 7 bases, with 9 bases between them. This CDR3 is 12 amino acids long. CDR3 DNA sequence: TGTGCCAGCAGTGATCGCAGGTCTGGCTACACCTTC. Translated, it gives CASSDRRSGYTF.

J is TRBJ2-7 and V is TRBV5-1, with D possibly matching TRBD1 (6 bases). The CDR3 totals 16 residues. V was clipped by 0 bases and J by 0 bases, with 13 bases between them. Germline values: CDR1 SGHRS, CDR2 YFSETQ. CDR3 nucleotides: TGCGCCAGCAGCTTGGAGGGTGGACAGAGCTCCTACGAGCAGTACTTC. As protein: CASSLEGGQSSYEQYF.

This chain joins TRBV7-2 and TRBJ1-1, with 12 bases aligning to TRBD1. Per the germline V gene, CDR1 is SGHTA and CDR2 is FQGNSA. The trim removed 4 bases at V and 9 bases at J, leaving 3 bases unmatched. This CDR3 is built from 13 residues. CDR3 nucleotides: TGTGCCAGCAGCTCCGGGACAGGGGGCAAAGCTTTCTTT. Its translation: CASSSGTGGKAFF.

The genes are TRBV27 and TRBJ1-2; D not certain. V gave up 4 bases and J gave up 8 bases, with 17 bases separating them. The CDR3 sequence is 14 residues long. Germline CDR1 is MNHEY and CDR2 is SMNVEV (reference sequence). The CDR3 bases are TGTGCCAGCAGTTACGCGGGCGGTGGGTCAGGCTACACCTTC. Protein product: CASSYAGGGSGYTF.

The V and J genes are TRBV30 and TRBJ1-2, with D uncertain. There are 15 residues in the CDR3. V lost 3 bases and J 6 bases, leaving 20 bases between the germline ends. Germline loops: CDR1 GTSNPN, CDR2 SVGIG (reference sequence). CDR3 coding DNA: TGTGCCTGGAGGTTCCGGAAAGGCAGATACGATGGCTACACCTTC. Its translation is CAWRFRKGRYDGYTF.

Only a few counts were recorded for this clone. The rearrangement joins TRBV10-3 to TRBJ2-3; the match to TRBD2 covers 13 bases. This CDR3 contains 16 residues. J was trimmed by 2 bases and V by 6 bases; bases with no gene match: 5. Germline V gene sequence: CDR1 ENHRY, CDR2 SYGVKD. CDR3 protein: CAIRRGLAGLTDTQYF. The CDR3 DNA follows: TGTGCCATCAGGAGGGGACTAGCGGGACTCACAGATACGCAGTATTTT.

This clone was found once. The CDR3 DNA is TGCGCCAGCAGCCAAGTGACGGGGGAGCTGTTTTTT. Its translation is CASSQVTGELFF. The chain recombines TRBV4-1 with TRBJ2-2; D uncertain. Germline V lookup: CDR1 MGHRA, CDR2 YSYEKL. V lost 1 base to trimming and J lost 8 bases, with 5 bases between them. There are 12 residues in the CDR3.

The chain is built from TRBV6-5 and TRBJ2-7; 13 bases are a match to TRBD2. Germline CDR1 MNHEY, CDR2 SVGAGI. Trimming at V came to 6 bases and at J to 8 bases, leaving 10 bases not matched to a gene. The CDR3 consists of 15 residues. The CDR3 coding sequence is TGTGCCAGCAGCCTCGGACTAGCGGGAGCTCGAAAGCAGTACTTC. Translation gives CASSLGLAGARKQYF.

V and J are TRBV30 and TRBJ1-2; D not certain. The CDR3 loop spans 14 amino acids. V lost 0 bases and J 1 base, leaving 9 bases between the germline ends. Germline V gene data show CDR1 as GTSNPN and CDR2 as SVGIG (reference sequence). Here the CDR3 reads CAWSVQTGNYGYTF. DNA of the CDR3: TGTGCCTGGAGTGTACAGACGGGTAACTATGGCTACACCTTC.

CDR3: CASSSRTQAYNEQFF. DNA for the CDR3: TGTGCCAGCAGCTCGAGGACTCAGGCCTACAATGAGCAGTTCTTC. The chain uses TRBV11-1 and TRBJ2-1, with a possible D match to TRBD2 (5 bases). Between the trimmed V and J ends, which lost 4 bases and 2 bases, there was a span of 12 bases. Germline V gene sequence: CDR1 SGHAT, CDR2 FQDESV (reference sequence). This CDR3 has 15 amino acids.